This note documents a single T cell receptor beta chain sequence. The data belong to a study of blood T cell repertoires in COVID-19. Study context: Sources were T cells, B-cell-depleted T cells, or PBMCs; the material itself was cDNA or gDNA.

All enrollees were about 18 to 100 years old and from fewer than 30 US areas. Methods used by the authors: Estimated nucleated cell counts came from reference gene primer amplification. Assay: immunoSEQ multiplex PCR; the TCRdb copy retains only in-frame clones and omits some. V, J and clone size derive from that table, while D and trimming were established from the DNA sequence. The repertoire holds hundreds of thousands of clones, with approximately 91% as singletons. Germline CDR1 reads SGHKS; CDR2 reads YYEKEE (reference sequence). V trimming: 2 bases; J trimming: 0 bases; junction bases outside the gene matches: 6. CDR3 length: 16 residues.

The chain links TRBV5-5 to TRBJ1-2; 8 bases are shared with TRBD1. The TCR was taken from a woman in her thirties or forties who had recovered from COVID-19. Sequencing input: PBMCs or T cells enriched from blood (not recorded which). As DNA, the CDR3 is TGTGCCAGCAGCTTTGGACAGGGCGCCTCTAACTATGGCTACACCTTC. This translates into CASSFGQGASNYGYTF.